The next 28 T cell receptor beta chains were all read from a single sample in a study of shared clonotypes between healthy human individuals (dated by TCRdb to 2020 to 2021). The library was prepared using the immunoSEQ multiplex PCR assay. TCRdb holds this immuneACCESS table with in-frame rearrangements only. Some clones are missing; in checked studies, unresolved V genes explain under half, and the rest has no known cause. The sample profile shows 450,000 to 500,000 clones; about 72% of them were found once. About 11% of the sample belongs to the ten largest clones. Source material: PBMCs. The origin of the receptors is a woman aged 40 to 49 in good health. Some clones in this sample may be carry-over from other donors' samples.

The genes are TRBV4-1 and TRBJ2-3; TRBD1 agrees at 8 bases. The junction had 7 bases not matched to a gene; V was cut back by 2 bases and J by 3 bases. Germline lookup yields CDR1 MGHRA and CDR2 YSYEKL. The CDR3 spans 16 residues. The CDR3 coding sequence is TGCGCCAGCAGCCAACGGGGACAGGACAGGACAGATACGCAGTATTTT. It translates to CASSQRGQDRTDTQYF.

The CDR3 is CASTWGLAGDNEQFF. DNA of the CDR3: TGTGCCAGCACCTGGGGACTAGCGGGGGACAATGAGCAGTTCTTC. The V and J genes are TRBV11-2 and TRBJ2-1, with 14 bases matching TRBD2. Germline-derived CDR1 and CDR2 are SGHAT and FQNNGV. The CDR3 runs to 15 residues. Germline trimming cut 7 bases from V and 5 bases from J; bases unmatched to any gene: 4.

This clone appeared a few times. The chain employs TRBV14 and TRBJ2-1; D unclear. Germline-derived CDR1 and CDR2 are SGHDN and FVKESK. V was cut by 7 bases and J by 0 bases, with 16 bases left in between. The CDR3 is 16 residues long. CDR3 sequence: CASTLGTPFSYNEQFF. CDR3 nucleotide sequence: TGTGCCAGCACCCTAGGTACACCATTCTCCTACAATGAGCAGTTCTTC.

This clone was found many times. Different DNA sequences within this sample yield the same CDR3. The chain carries TRBV30 and TRBJ2-5; D gene uncertain. The CDR3 is 14 residues long. Germline V gene lookup returns CDR1 GTSNPN and CDR2 SVGIG (reference sequence). Deletions cut 0 bases from V and 6 bases from J, with 14 bases between. This CDR3 reads CAWSVIPGRKTQYF. The CDR3 nucleotides are TGTGCCTGGAGTGTAATTCCCGGCAGGAAGACCCAGTACTTC.

This clone showed up just once. V and J are TRBV5-5 and TRBJ2-2; D call uncertain. Deletions cut 0 bases from V and 6 bases from J, with 9 bases between. CDR3 size: 14 residues. Germline values: CDR1 SGHKS, CDR2 YYEKEE (reference sequence). CDR3 DNA: TGTGCCAGCAGCTTGGCCGTCCAGCCCGGGGAGCTGTTTTTT. Its translation: CASSLAVQPGELFF.

The chain carries TRBV7-2 and TRBJ1-2, with 8 positions matching TRBD1. Germline V lookup: CDR1 SGHTA, CDR2 FQGNSA. The CDR3 runs 14 residues. The trim removed 5 bases at V and 7 bases at J, leaving 9 bases unmatched. In DNA form, the CDR3 reads TGTGCCAGCAGCCCCGGACAGGGATATGGTGGCTACACCTTC. Its translation: CASSPGQGYGGYTF. The full variable domain, completed using reference TRBV7-2 and TRBJ1-2, is GAGVSQSPSNKVTEKGKDVELRCDPISGHTALYWYRQSLGQGLEFLIYFQGNSAPDKSGLPSDRFSAERTGGSVSTLTIQRTQQEDSAVYLCASSPGQGYGGYTFGSGTRLTVV.

The chain recombines TRBV11-2 with TRBJ2-3; tentatively, D is TRBD2 (5 bases). The CDR3 runs to 15 residues. V was clipped by 3 bases and J by 7 bases, with 17 bases between them. The germline V gene has CDR1 SGHAT and CDR2 FQNNGV. DNA of the CDR3: TGTGCCAGCAGCTTCGGGGTCGGAGAGGCGAATACGCAGTATTTT. Its translation is CASSFGVGEANTQYF.

This chain joins TRBV11-2 and TRBJ2-2; D unresolved. The V gene lost 1 base and the J gene lost 6 bases, with 6 bases spanning the gap. Germline loops: CDR1 SGHAT, CDR2 FQNNGV. The CDR3 is 13 residues long. CDR3 protein: CASSLGGPGELFF. CDR3 coding DNA: TGTGCCAGCAGCTTAGGTGGTCCCGGGGAGCTGTTTTTT.

This chain joins TRBV28 and TRBJ1-5, with D possibly TRBD1 on 5 matching bases. Germline lookup yields CDR1 MDHEN and CDR2 SYDVKM. The CDR3 length is 15 residues. V dropped 7 bases and J dropped 2 bases, with 15 bases sitting between them. CDR3: CASIRPGGGNQPQHF. DNA of the CDR3: TGTGCCAGCATCCGCCCGGGGGGGGGCAATCAGCCCCAGCATTTT.

The rearrangement links TRBV5-1 to TRBJ1-2, with TRBD1 as a possible D gene (5 bases). V dropped 0 bases and J dropped 6 bases, with 15 bases sitting between them. This CDR3 comprises 15 residues. Germline V gives CDR1 SGHRS, CDR2 YFSETQ. The CDR3 DNA is TGCGCCAGCAGCTTGGAGGCACGGGGCTTAGATGGCTACACCTTC. This encodes CASSLEARGLDGYTF.

The J gene is TRBJ1-4, the V gene TRBV7-9, with TRBD1 matching over 12 bases. The CDR3 covers 18 residues. CDR1 is SEHNR and CDR2 is FQNEAQ in the germline V gene (reference sequence). The V segment lost 1 base and the J segment 8 bases; nucleotides outside the gene matches: 11. CDR3 DNA sequence: TGTGCCAGCAGCTTAGTGGACGGGACAGGGGGCGCCGGGGAAAAACTGTTTTTT. This encodes CASSLVDGTGGAGEKLFF.

The chain is built from TRBV28 and TRBJ1-1; maybe TRBD1 (5 bases). The CDR3 runs to 11 residues. The V gene's germline CDR1 is MDHEN and CDR2 SYDVKM. The ends were cut back, 10 bases at V and 7 bases at J, with 13 bases in the middle. This CDR3 is CATQRDGEAFF. In DNA form, the CDR3 reads TGTGCCACCCAGAGGGACGGTGAAGCTTTCTTT.

The V and J genes are TRBV19 and TRBJ2-3, with a tentative D call TRBD1 (7 bases). Germline values: CDR1 LNHDA, CDR2 SQIVND (reference sequence). V gave up 5 bases and J gave up 0 bases, with 21 bases separating them. This CDR3 contains 18 residues. The CDR3 coding sequence is TGTGCCAGTAGTCTCTCCCGAACAGGGGAGGCTAGCACAGATACGCAGTATTTT. Protein product: CASSLSRTGEASTDTQYF.

This chain uses TRBV7-9 with TRBJ1-4; 8 nucleotides line up with TRBD1. Germline V gives CDR1 SEHNR, CDR2 FQNEAQ (reference sequence). Unmatched junction bases numbered 4, after V lost 5 bases and J lost 2 bases. This CDR3 is 15 amino acids long. The CDR3 coding sequence is TGTGCCAGCAGCACCAGACAGGGGACTAATGAAAAACTGTTTTTT. As protein: CASSTRQGTNEKLFF.

The rearrangement uses TRBV5-4 and TRBJ2-7; D is tentatively TRBD1 or TRBD2 (6 bases each). The CDR3 totals 13 residues. CDR1 is SGHNT and CDR2 is YYREEE in the germline V gene (reference sequence). Trimming cost V 2 bases and J 2 bases, with 8 bases left between them. This chain's CDR3 is CASSFRGPYEQYF. DNA of the CDR3: TGTGCCAGCAGCTTCCGGGGGCCCTACGAGCAGTACTTC.

V is TRBV7-9 and J is TRBJ2-3, with D possibly being TRBD1 (6 bases). The germline V and J ends were trimmed by 5 bases and 0 bases, with 15 bases remaining between them. Germline values: CDR1 SEHNR, CDR2 FQNEAQ (reference sequence). This CDR3 is built from 16 residues. Here the CDR3 reads CASSPRTATSTDTQYF. The CDR3 DNA reads TGTGCCAGCAGCCCGCGGACAGCGACCAGCACAGATACGCAGTATTTT. Supplemented by reference TRBV7-9 and TRBJ2-3, the full variable domain reads DTGVSQNPRHKITKRGQNVTFRCDPISEHNRLYWYRQTLGQGPEFLTYFQNEAQLEKSRLLSDRFSAERPKGSFSTLEIQRTEQGDSAMYLCASSPRTATSTDTQYFGPGTRLTVL.

Worth noting for this clone: The identical CDR3 is also encoded by other nucleotide sequences in the sample. The chain employs TRBV5-4 and TRBJ2-5; 7 nucleotides match TRBD1. This CDR3 is 15 amino acids long. With 4 bases clipped from V and 5 bases from J, the junction kept 11 bases outside the gene matches. Germline V gives CDR1 SGHNT, CDR2 YYREEE (reference sequence). CDR3 coding DNA: TGTGCCAGCAGCCCGGGGTTAGGGGGCACGGAGACCCAGTACTTC. Translated, it gives CASSPGLGGTETQYF.

This clone has more than one count but fewer than ten. The sample holds other DNA sequences that translate to the same CDR3. The CDR3 DNA follows: TGTGCCAGCAGCTTGTCGGGGTCTGGGGCCAACGTCCTGACTTTC. This gives the protein CASSLSGSGANVLTF. The genes are TRBV7-9 and TRBJ2-6, with D possibly TRBD2 on 5 matching bases. CDR1 is SEHNR and CDR2 is FQNEAQ in the germline V gene (reference sequence). The CDR3 contains 15 residues. With 3 bases removed from V and 1 base from J, the gap between germline ends came to 7 bases.

The chain has TRBV11-2 and TRBJ2-2; 8 bases line up with TRBD1. The CDR3 runs to 16 residues. In germline, CDR1 is SGHAT, CDR2 FQNNGV. J was trimmed by 6 bases and V by 1 base; bases with no gene match: 7. In DNA form, the CDR3 reads TGTGCCAGCAGCTTAGCGTATCAGGGGGCGTCCGGGGAGCTGTTTTTT. Residues: CASSLAYQGASGELFF.

This chain connects TRBV6-5 to TRBJ2-5; maybe TRBD1 (6 bases). Germline lookup yields CDR1 MNHEY and CDR2 SVGAGI. CDR3 length equals 14 residues. The V gene lost 5 bases and the J gene lost 5 bases, with 15 bases spanning the gap. CDR3 in DNA: TGTGCCAGCAGTGAAGGAACAGGGATGGAGACCCAGTACTTC. Its translation: CASSEGTGMETQYF.

This clone was observed at least ten times. Other DNA sequences in the same sample also yield this CDR3. The chain employs TRBV19 and TRBJ2-3; D unresolved. Germline V gene lookup returns CDR1 LNHDA and CDR2 SQIVND (reference sequence). This CDR3 has 13 residues. V was trimmed by 3 bases and J by 1 base, leaving 5 bases between them. CDR3 protein: CASSMSGTDTQYF. The CDR3 DNA sequence: TGTGCCAGTAGTATGAGCGGCACAGATACGCAGTATTTT.

Remarks on this clone: Given a far larger clone just one base away, this is likely a sequencing read error. It is likely a read error, because the conserved phenylalanine at the end of the CDR3 is missing. The CDR3 region has the DNA TGTGCCAGCAGCTTAACCGGGACAGGGATCTATGGCTACACCCTC. Its protein is CASSLTGTGIYGYTL. This chain connects TRBV9 to TRBJ1-2, with 9 nucleotides matching TRBD1. From germline, CDR1 is SGDLS and CDR2 YYNGEE. Trimming removed 4 bases from V and 4 bases from J; junction bases left unmatched: 8. The CDR3 is 15 amino acids.

The chain recombines TRBV2 with TRBJ2-1, with 13 bases fitting TRBD2. The CDR3 contains 17 residues. V was clipped by 7 bases and J by 4 bases; unmatched bases: 10. Germline assignment: CDR1 SNHLY and CDR2 FYNNEI. The CDR3 spells CASNLLWTSGGYNEQFF. In DNA, the CDR3 is TGTGCCAGCAATTTACTTTGGACTAGCGGGGGATACAATGAGCAGTTCTTC. The variable domain in full, completed from reference TRBV2 and TRBJ2-1, reads EPEVTQTPSHQVTQMGQEVILRCVPISNHLYFYWYRQILGQKVEFLVSFYNNEISEKSEIFDDQFSVERPDGSNFTLKIRSTKLEDSAMYFCASNLLWTSGGYNEQFFGPGTRLTVL.

The chain is built from TRBV29-1 and TRBJ1-2; D perhaps matches TRBD1 (6 bases). V was clipped by 4 bases and J by 4 bases, with 22 bases between them. The length of the CDR3 is 16 residues. The germline gives CDR1 SQVTM, CDR2 ANQGSEA. The CDR3 sequence is CSVGGYRDEPFYGYTF. CDR3 nucleotide sequence: TGCAGCGTTGGGGGGTACAGGGACGAACCCTTCTATGGCTACACCTTC.

The V and J genes are TRBV5-1 and TRBJ2-5; perhaps TRBD1 as D (6 bases). Germline CDR1 is SGHRS and CDR2 is YFSETQ. V shed 1 base and J shed 2 bases, with 12 bases lying between them. There are 15 residues in the CDR3. CDR3 amino acids: CASSLSGTTQETQYF. Here the CDR3 DNA reads TGCGCCAGCAGCTTGTCCGGGACAACTCAAGAGACCCAGTACTTC.

The chain links TRBV7-9 to TRBJ2-5; 7 nucleotides align to TRBD1. Losses at the gene ends were 5 bases for V and 2 bases for J; bases not matched to a gene: 11. The CDR3 consists of 16 residues. Germline values: CDR1 SEHNR, CDR2 FQNEAQ (reference sequence). CDR3 DNA: TGTGCCAGCAGCACCACAGGGGTGGGGCCTCAAGAGACCCAGTACTTC. It yields the protein CASSTTGVGPQETQYF.

The gene calls are TRBV2 and TRBJ1-1; D unresolved. V dropped 3 bases and J dropped 3 bases, with 11 bases sitting between them. CDR1 is SNHLY, CDR2 FYNNEI, per germline. The CDR3 has 14 residues. The CDR3 here is CASSDVSWDTEAFF. CDR3 nucleotides: TGTGCCAGCAGTGATGTTTCCTGGGACACTGAAGCTTTCTTT.

Only a few counts were recorded for this clone. The rearrangement links TRBV6-1 to TRBJ2-2, with D tentatively TRBD1 (6 bases). CDR3 length: 15 amino acids. CDR1 and CDR2 (germline): MNHNS, SASEGT. The V gene lost 6 bases and the J gene lost 1 base, with 12 bases spanning the gap. The CDR3 is CASRWGQRNTGELFF. The CDR3 DNA sequence: TGTGCCAGCAGGTGGGGACAAAGGAACACCGGGGAGCTGTTTTTT.